This T cell receptor (beta chain) came from a study of cytomegalovirus exposure and HLA in healthy donors. Study-wide background: The early release's HLA-typed donors yielded roughly 85 million unique TCRs.

Only one count was recorded for this clone. It was with 60 Vbeta and 13 Jbeta primers that the PCR ran. Some clones are missing from TCRdb's copy, which holds only in-frame ones; the method was immunoSEQ multiplex PCR. The sample carries about 200,000 clones, 65% to 85% recorded once. The origin of this receptor is a man aged 50-60 years in good health and CMV-seronegative. The material sequenced was PBMCs.

CDR3 nucleotide sequence: TGTGCCAGTTGGGACAGGAACTATGGCTACACCTTC. Its protein is CASWDRNYGYTF. The chain links TRBV19 to TRBJ1-2; 8 nucleotides align to TRBD1. Germline V CDR1 and CDR2: LNHDA, SQIVND (reference sequence). The V and J ends lost 8 bases and 2 bases, in that order; junction bases with no gene match: 1. CDR3 length: 12 residues.